The 16 T cell receptor beta chains listed next were all sequenced from one sample in a study of read filtering for tumor transcriptome and immune sequencing. Molecular barcoded adaptors covering alpha/delta and beta/gamma chains were used on about 390 ng RNA. TCRdb called the reads again in MiXCR, with one record for every CDR3 protein. Here the sample spans 100,000 to 150,000 distinct CDR3 sequences, about an eighth being singletons. The specimen was a population of CD138-negative cells sorted from bone marrow. These receptors came from a donor over 35 with multiple myeloma.

The sample holds a few counts of this clonotype. A clone one base away is much larger, so this may be a read error. The V and J genes are TRBV7-2 and TRBJ2-1; D might be TRBD1 (5 bases). Germline values: CDR1 SGHTA, CDR2 FQGNSA. This CDR3 is built from 14 residues. CDR3 in amino acids: CASGLAGPIGEQFF. The CDR3 coding sequence is TGTGCCAGCGGCTTGGCAGGGCCCATTGGTGAGCAGTTCTTC.

Many counts were recorded for this clonotype. The chain links TRBV7-6 to TRBJ2-2; D is ambiguous. With 1 base removed from V and 6 bases from J, the gap between germline ends came to 6 bases. The CDR3 has 13 amino acids. Germline CDR1 is SGHVS and CDR2 is FNYEAQ. The CDR3 here is CASSLEGPGELFF. CDR3 nucleotides: TGTGCCAGCAGCTTAGAAGGGCCCGGGGAGCTGTTTTTT.

This clonotype showed up many times. The J gene is TRBJ2-7, the V gene TRBV20-1; 8 nucleotides line up with TRBD2. With 3 bases clipped from V and 5 bases from J, the junction kept 3 bases outside the gene matches. CDR1 and CDR2 from the germline V gene are DFQATT and SNEGSKA (reference sequence). The CDR3 has 12 amino acids. In nucleotides, the CDR3 is TGCAGTGCTAGCCAGACTAGCGACGAGCAGTACTTC. Its protein product is CSASQTSDEQYF.

The sample holds many counts of this clonotype. The chain combines TRBV12-3 or TRBV12-4 with TRBJ2-3; 13 nucleotides match TRBD2. Trimming at V came to 2 bases and at J to 6 bases, leaving 8 bases not matched to a gene. This CDR3 region has 17 residues. The CDR3 reads CASSLLTSGGARDTQYF. The DNA for the CDR3 is TGTGCCAGCAGTTTATTAACTAGCGGGGGGGCCAGGGATACGCAGTATTTT.

Concerning this clonotype itself: Being one base from a much bigger clone, this may be a read error. This chain links TRBV29-1 with TRBJ2-3, with D perhaps matching TRBD2 (5 bases). Germline V gives CDR1 SQVTM, CDR2 ANQGSEA. V lost 7 bases, J lost 12 bases, and 14 bases lay in between. There are 10 residues in the CDR3. The DNA for the CDR3 is TGCAGCGCTCGGGAAAGTATCCAGTATTTT. Amino acid sequence: CSARESIQYF.

This clonotype was counted only a few times. At one of its ends the junction is not consistent with the germline gene, which may arise from a read error. The chain employs TRBV5-1 and TRBJ2-1; D call uncertain. This CDR3 has 13 residues. The germline CDR1 and CDR2 sequences are SGHRS and YFSETQ. The CDR3 here is CAGSLGLGNEQFF. The CDR3 DNA sequence: TGCGCCGGCAGTTTGGGGTTGGGGAATGAGCAGTTCTTC.

This clonotype was recorded many times. The chain employs TRBV19 and TRBJ2-3; maybe TRBD1 (6 bases). Trimming stripped 3 bases from V and 6 bases from J, with 13 bases between. CDR1 LNHDA and CDR2 SQIVND come from the germline V gene (reference sequence). CDR3 length equals 14 residues. Here the CDR3 DNA reads TGTGCCAGTAGTATGGGTGGGGGCGTGGATACGCAGTATTTT. It codes for CASSMGGGVDTQYF.

The table lists this clonotype with many counts. Relative to the germline gene, one junction end is altered; a read error may explain this. V gene TRBV5-1 combines with J gene TRBJ2-1, with 9 bases fitting TRBD2. The germline gives CDR1 SGHRS, CDR2 YFSETQ. CDR3 length: 15 amino acids. The CDR3 region has the DNA TGTGCCAGCAGCTTAGAGGCGGGAGGGTACAATGAGCAGTTCTTC. As protein: CASSLEAGGYNEQFF.

This clonotype was seen many times. V and J are TRBV11-2 and TRBJ1-2; TRBD1 aligns across 12 bases. Germline values: CDR1 SGHAT, CDR2 FQNNGV. The CDR3 contains 14 residues. Trimming removed 6 bases from V and 8 bases from J; junction bases left unmatched: 7. The CDR3 loop reads CASRLQGQGAGYTF. The CDR3 DNA is TGTGCCAGCAGACTACAGGGACAGGGGGCCGGCTACACCTTC. The variable domain in full, completed from reference TRBV11-2 and TRBJ1-2, reads EAGVAQSPRYKIIEKRQSVAFWCNPISGHATLYWYQQILGQGPKLLIQFQNNGVVDDSQLPKDRFSAERLKGVDSTLKIQPAKLEDSAVYLCASRLQGQGAGYTFGSGTRLTVV.

The rearrangement uses TRBV21-1 and TRBJ2-7; TRBD1 is the table's D call and was not checked against the DNA. TRBV21-1 is a known pseudogene. The CDR3 contains 15 residues. The CDR3 here is CASSSPGPTSYEQYF. The CDR3 nucleotides are TGTGCCAGCAGCTCACCGGGACCGACCTCCTACGAGCAGTACTTC.

The sample holds a few counts of this clonotype. A much larger clone differs from this one at a single base, so this may be a read error. The chain is built from TRBV6-1 and TRBJ2-1; TRBD2 matches at 8 bases. The CDR3 is made up of 13 amino acids. Germline CDR1 is MNHNS and CDR2 is SASEGT. The CDR3 DNA reads as TGTGCCAGCACCTATAGGCGGGAGGTTGAGCAGTCCTTC. This codes for CASTYRREVEQSF.

This chain links TRBV12-3 or TRBV12-4 with TRBJ2-1; a possible D gene is TRBD1 (6 bases). V lost 6 bases and J lost 9, with 18 bases in between. This CDR3 region has 14 residues. CDR3 amino acids: CASSPRTVVVEQFF. The CDR3 DNA reads as TGTGCCAGCAGCCCCCGGACAGTAGTAGTTGAGCAGTTCTTC.

This clonotype appeared a few times. The chain has TRBV20-1 and TRBJ2-7; D may be TRBD1 (7 bases). V was cut by 3 bases and J by 4 bases, with 13 bases left in between. Germline V gives CDR1 DFQATT, CDR2 SNEGSKA (reference sequence). The CDR3 has 13 residues. The CDR3 here is CSARLTGRYEQYF. CDR3 coding DNA: TGCAGTGCTAGGCTGACAGGGAGGTACGAGCAGTACTTC.

This clonotype was picked up many times. The V call is TRBV7-8, the J call TRBJ2-1; 7 nucleotides align to TRBD2. This CDR3 has 15 residues. With 1 base clipped from V and 8 bases from J, the junction kept 8 bases outside the gene matches. CDR1 is SGHVS, CDR2 FQNEAQ, per germline. CDR3 nucleotide sequence: TGTGCCAGCAGCTTAGACATTCGACTAGCAGATGAGCAGTTCTTC. The encoded protein is CASSLDIRLADEQFF.

This clonotype was observed at least ten times. V and J are TRBV7-9 and TRBJ1-4; a possible D gene is TRBD1 (6 bases). The CDR3 covers 14 residues. V was trimmed by 5 bases and J by 4 bases, leaving 11 bases between them. Germline-derived CDR1 and CDR2 are SEHNR and FQNEAQ (reference sequence). In DNA form, the CDR3 reads TGTGCCAGCAGCAAAGGACAGAATAATGAAAAACTGTTTTTT. It yields the protein CASSKGQNNEKLFF.

In the case of this clonotype: A much larger clone sits a single nucleotide away, making a read error possible. The CDR3 is CANSFERGGELFF. CDR3 sequence (DNA): TGTGCCAACAGTTTCGAGCGGGGTGGGGAGCTGTTTTTT. This chain joins TRBV27 and TRBJ2-2; 7 nucleotides agree with TRBD2. The CDR3 totals 13 residues. From germline, CDR1 is MNHEY and CDR2 SMNVEV (reference sequence).